Shown below are 18 T cell receptor beta chains from a single sample sequenced in a study of breast tumors, draining lymph nodes, adjacent tissues. The lymph nodes were axillary draining lymph nodes from breast cancer patients. TCRdb re-called the multiplex PCR reads through MiXCR, storing one row per CDR3 protein. This table holds about 230,000 distinct CDR3 sequences, 32% found once. Sequenced input: axillary lymph node tissue. The receptor set was obtained from a female donor with breast cancer. Some clones in this sample may be carry-over from other donors' samples.

The CDR3 nucleotides read TGTGCCAGCAGCGATAGAGACAGGGGGCGTGCTTGGGCAGATACGCAGTATTTT. Its protein is CASSDRDRGRAWADTQYF. This chain connects TRBV9 to TRBJ2-3, with TRBD1 matching over 10 bases. CDR1 is SGDLS, CDR2 YYNGEE, per germline. CDR3 length: 18 amino acids. After removal of 3 bases from V and 4 bases from J, the junction contained 14 bases not matched to a gene.

The rearrangement uses TRBV7-9 and TRBJ2-3; TRBD1 matches 7 bases. V lost 5 bases to trimming and J lost 10 bases; unmatched junction nucleotides: 12. This CDR3 spans 14 amino acids. Germline V gives CDR1 SEHNR, CDR2 FQNEAQ (reference sequence). In nucleotides, the CDR3 is TGTGCCAGCAGCCTCAACAGGGGACCTGTAGCGCAGTATTTT. Translating it yields CASSLNRGPVAQYF.

This clonotype has at least ten counts. The chain links TRBV18 to TRBJ2-1; the D is unclear. Trimming cost V 2 bases and J 10 bases, with 18 bases left between them. The CDR3 loop spans 15 amino acids. The germline CDR1 and CDR2 sequences are KGHSH and LQKENI. The CDR3 bases are TGTGCCAGCTCACCAGTGGCGGTCGGGTTGGACGAGCAGTTCTTC. Protein sequence: CASSPVAVGLDEQFF.

This clonotype was counted a single time. The conserved phenylalanine or tryptophan normally closing the CDR3 is absent here, so this likely arose from a read error. The J gene is TRBJ2-1, the V gene TRBV5-1; a possible D gene is TRBD1 (5 bases). The CDR3 totals 13 residues. The germline CDR1 and CDR2 sequences are SGHRS and YFSETQ. This chain's CDR3 is CASSLNRYNGQFL. CDR3 in DNA: TGCGCCAGCAGCTTGAACAGGTACAATGGGCAGTTCCTC.

The table lists this clonotype with many counts. The gene calls are TRBV19 and TRBJ2-1; 7 bases map to TRBD2. This CDR3 is built from 14 residues. J gave up 6 bases and V 6 bases, and 8 bases lay outside the gene matches. Germline V gene data show CDR1 as LNHDA and CDR2 as SQIVND (reference sequence). CDR3 amino acids: CASREGGTLNEQFF. The CDR3 DNA is TGTGCCAGTAGGGAGGGAGGGACCCTCAATGAGCAGTTCTTC.

This clonotype was seen many times. This rearrangement joins TRBV15 to TRBJ2-1, with a possible D match to TRBD2 (5 bases). The CDR3 sequence is 14 residues long. CDR1 and CDR2 (germline): LNHNV, YYDKDF (reference sequence). Between the trimmed V and J ends, which lost 5 bases and 6 bases, there was a span of 14 bases. CDR3 in DNA: TGTGCCACCAGCGGGGAAACTAGTCCCAATGAGCAGTTCTTC. It is translated as CATSGETSPNEQFF.

Comments on this clonotype: This may come from a read error, since a much larger clone is one base off. The chain combines TRBV18 with TRBJ2-7; 9 bases map to TRBD1. The V gene's germline CDR1 is KGHSH and CDR2 LQKENI. The CDR3 is 16 residues long. As DNA, the CDR3 is TGTACCAGCTCACCATCCGGGACAGGGTTTATTGACGAGCAGTACTTC. Protein sequence: CTSSPSGTGFIDEQYF.

About this clonotype itself: This may come from a read error, since a much larger clone is one base off. J is TRBJ2-1 and V is TRBV20-1, with 10 positions matching TRBD2. The CDR3 contains 17 residues. Per germline, CDR1 DFQATT and CDR2 SNEGSKA (reference sequence). The CDR3 nucleotides read TGCAGTGCCACAGCGGGAGGGCCGCTAATAAATTACAATGAGCGGTTCTTC. This sequence encodes CSATAGGPLINYNERFF.

This clonotype occurred a few times. This sequence may be a read error, since a much larger clone differs from it by one base. This chain uses TRBV5-4 with TRBJ2-7, with D hard to call. Germline-derived CDR1 and CDR2 are SGHNT and YYREEE (reference sequence). Trimming removed 1 base from V and 6 bases from J, with 8 bases in between. The CDR3 is 12 residues long. CDR3 bases: TGTGCCAGCAGCTTGAACGGGTCCGAGCAGTACTTC. Protein sequence: CASSLNGSEQYF.

The chain joins TRBV6-4 to TRBJ1-5; D is perhaps TRBD1 (5 bases). Trimming took off 3 bases at V and 5 bases at J, with 8 bases between the two ends. The CDR3 has 13 residues. Germline-derived CDR1 and CDR2 are MRHNA and SNTAGT. CDR3 loop: CASSERGDQPQHF. CDR3 nucleotide sequence: TGTGCCAGCAGTGAGCGAGGGGATCAGCCCCAGCATTTT.

The chain recombines TRBV12-3 or TRBV12-4 with TRBJ2-3, with TRBD2 identical over 9 bases. The CDR3 extends over 18 amino acids. V was clipped by 3 bases and J by 6 bases; unmatched bases: 16. The CDR3 spells CASSFVETSWTSDDTQYF. CDR3 coding DNA: TGTGCCAGCAGTTTCGTAGAGACTTCTTGGACTAGCGACGATACGCAGTATTTT.

This clonotype was observed a handful of times. This may be a read error, as it is one base from a much larger clone. This chain joins TRBV20-1 and TRBJ2-5, with no clear D. The CDR3 has 15 amino acids. Trimming took 0 bases from V and 4 from J, leaving 15 bases between them. The germline CDR1 and CDR2 sequences are DFQATT and SNEGSKA (reference sequence). The CDR3 sequence is CSARDARAVPETQYF. The CDR3 coding sequence is TGCAGTGCTAGAGATGCAAGGGCAGTCCCAGAGACCCAGTACTTC.

This clonotype was detected ten times or more. The rearrangement links TRBV7-7 to TRBJ2-7; weak D call: TRBD1 (5 bases). The germline CDR1 and CDR2 sequences are SSHAT and FNYEAQ (reference sequence). The V gene lost 10 bases and the J gene lost 3 bases, with 16 bases spanning the gap. This CDR3 is built from 13 residues. CDR3 residues: CATNLKQVYEQYF. The CDR3 DNA reads as TGTGCCACCAACTTAAAACAGGTCTACGAGCAGTACTTC.

This clonotype was found a few times. This clone may be a read error of a much larger clone one base away. The chain combines TRBV5-4 with TRBJ2-1; no clear D gene. Trimming took 0 bases from V and 1 from J, leaving 8 bases between them. The length of the CDR3 is 15 residues. In germline, CDR1 is SGHNT, CDR2 YYREEE (reference sequence). CDR3 nucleotide sequence: TGTGCCAGCAGCTTGGAGAGAGCGTCCTACAATGAGCAGTTCTTC. Its protein product is CASSLERASYNEQFF.

There are many counts of this clonotype. The CDR3 here is CASTATNTEEKLFF. In nucleotides, the CDR3 is TGTGCCAGCACCGCGACAAACACCGAGGAAAAACTGTTTTTT. V and J are TRBV6-2 or TRBV6-3 and TRBJ1-4; no definite D call. Germline V gives CDR1 MNHEY, CDR2 SVGEGT. Trimming left V 7 bases short and J 8 bases short, with 17 bases between. This CDR3 has 14 residues.

The gene calls are TRBV19 and TRBJ1-2; D is undetermined. Germline V gene lookup returns CDR1 LNHDA and CDR2 SQIVND (reference sequence). The V end lost 9 bases, the J end lost 6 bases, and 17 bases lay between the germline ends. There are 13 residues in the CDR3. The CDR3 is CASNDQWLDGYTF. In DNA form, the CDR3 reads TGTGCCAGCAACGACCAGTGGCTGGATGGCTACACCTTC.

The sample holds one count of this clonotype. The chain uses TRBV6-5 and TRBJ2-3, with TRBD1 identical over 9 bases. The V and J ends lost 6 bases and 4 bases, in that order; junction bases with no gene match: 11. The CDR3 runs to 16 residues. The germline V gene encodes CDR1 MNHEY and CDR2 SVGAGI. CDR3 in DNA: TGTGCCAGCAGCCAAGTGTGGGACAGGGTATCAGATACGCAGTATTTT. Amino acids: CASSQVWDRVSDTQYF.

This clonotype was recorded at least ten times. The chain links TRBV5-8 to TRBJ1-3, with D possibly TRBD1 on 5 matching bases. Germline CDR1 reads SGHTS; CDR2 reads YDEGEE. The CDR3 extends over 14 amino acids. Between the trimmed V and J ends, which lost 5 bases and 0 bases, there was a span of 9 bases. The CDR3 bases are TGTGCCAGCAGGCCCGGGACCTCTGGAAACACCATATATTTT. It encodes CASRPGTSGNTIYF.